These 12 T cell receptor beta chains were sequenced from one sample in a study of blood T cell repertoires in COVID-19. Measured with immunoSEQ multiplex PCR; TCRdb has only the in-frame clones, and not every one. Among over 130,000 clones, roughly 80% were seen once, and the ten largest hold 16%. Specimen: peripheral blood. The receptors were gathered from a man in his fifties with acute or convalescent COVID-19.

The chain links TRBV2 to TRBJ1-5; weak D call: TRBD1 (5 bases). Trimming took 3 bases from V and 4 from J, leaving 13 bases between them. This CDR3 is 15 amino acids long. The germline V gene has CDR1 SNHLY and CDR2 FYNNEI. CDR3 sequence (DNA): TGTGCCAGCAGTGACCCGGGACTGGATAATCAGCCCCAGCATTTT. It codes for CASSDPGLDNQPQHF.

This chain uses TRBV19 with TRBJ1-6, with D maybe TRBD1 (5 bases). This CDR3 comprises 11 residues. In germline, CDR1 is LNHDA, CDR2 SQIVND (reference sequence). V was pared by 9 bases and J by 11 bases, with 11 bases between. The CDR3 here is CASSQGPPLHF. CDR3 coding DNA: TGTGCCAGCTCCCAGGGTCCACCCCTCCACTTT.

J is TRBJ1-2 and V is TRBV23-1; TRBD1 agrees at 9 bases. TRBV23-1 is classed as an ORF, of uncertain function. Trimming cost V 9 bases and J 6 bases; bases outside gene matches: 20. CDR3 length: 17 residues. Written as DNA, the CDR3 is TGCGCCAGACCCCCCCTCGTATTCCAACAGGGGGCCGATGGCTACACCTTC. It codes for CARPPLVFQQGADGYTF.

The rearrangement links TRBV5-1 to TRBJ1-2, with D uncertain. Germline-derived CDR1 and CDR2 are SGHRS and YFSETQ. Trimming stripped 3 bases from V and 4 bases from J, with 19 bases between. This CDR3 has 16 amino acids. CDR3 DNA: TGCGCCAGCAGCTGGGATACGACGGGATCCGGCTATGGCTACACCTTC. Amino acid sequence: CASSWDTTGSGYGYTF.

This clone was counted a few times. The chain carries TRBV29-1 and TRBJ1-4; tentatively, D is TRBD1 (6 bases). Per germline, CDR1 SQVTM and CDR2 ANQGSEA. Between the trimmed V and J ends, which lost 5 bases and 5 bases, there was a span of 12 bases. The CDR3 spans 13 residues. CDR3 in amino acids: CSVRRTENEKLFF. CDR3 sequence (DNA): TGCAGCGTTCGACGGACAGAGAATGAAAAACTGTTTTTT.

The rearrangement uses TRBV5-8 and TRBJ2-1; TRBD2 is a possible D gene (6 bases). Trimming stripped 3 bases from V and 9 bases from J, with 22 bases between. This CDR3 comprises 16 residues. Germline lookup yields CDR1 SGHTS and CDR2 YDEGEE. DNA of the CDR3: TGTGCCAGCAGCTCCAGAGCGGGTTGGTCGAGTAGTGAGCAGTTCTTC. This encodes CASSSRAGWSSSEQFF.

This clone was counted a few times. The chain uses TRBV9 and TRBJ2-7; 7 bases fit TRBD2. The CDR3 covers 14 residues. Per the germline V gene, CDR1 is SGDLS and CDR2 is YYNGEE. V gave up 7 bases and J gave up 5 bases; unmatched junction bases: 12. The CDR3 loop is CASAPGRVSHEQYF. CDR3 DNA: TGTGCCAGCGCCCCGGGGAGGGTTTCACACGAGCAGTACTTC.

The chain recombines TRBV5-5 with TRBJ1-6, with no clear D. V lost 0 bases, J lost 7 bases, and 8 bases lay in between. Germline CDR1 is SGHKS and CDR2 is YYEKEE (reference sequence). The CDR3 has 14 residues. The CDR3 region has the DNA TGTGCCAGCAGCTTGGTTCCGGGAAATTCACCCCTCCACTTT. It specifies CASSLVPGNSPLHF.

The chain employs TRBV9 and TRBJ2-5; D ambiguous. The CDR3 length is 14 residues. Germline V CDR1 and CDR2: SGDLS, YYNGEE. V lost 0 bases to trimming and J lost 4 bases, with 10 bases between them. CDR3 in amino acids: CASSVAYQRETQYF. The CDR3, as DNA: TGTGCCAGCAGCGTAGCGTACCAGCGAGAGACCCAGTACTTC.

The chain joins TRBV3-1 (or the pseudogene TRBV3-2) to TRBJ1-5, with TRBD1 as a possible D gene (5 bases). Trimming removed 1 base from V and 7 bases from J, with 11 bases in between. Germline lookup yields CDR1 LGHDT and CDR2 YNNKEL (reference sequence). This CDR3 is built from 14 residues. CDR3 in DNA: TGTGCCAGCAGCCAAGCGGGGGGAATACAGCCCCAGCATTTT. Translation: CASSQAGGIQPQHF.

The rearrangement links TRBV19 to TRBJ1-1, with 9 bases fitting TRBD1. J was trimmed by 0 bases and V by 4 bases; bases with no gene match: 3. This CDR3 is built from 15 residues. Germline V lookup: CDR1 LNHDA, CDR2 SQIVND (reference sequence). CDR3 amino acids: CASSSGQGMNTEAFF. Here the CDR3 DNA reads TGTGCCAGTAGTAGCGGACAGGGGATGAACACTGAAGCTTTCTTT.

To note about this clone: Other DNA variants within this sample encode the same CDR3. The chain couples TRBV19 to TRBJ2-2; TRBD1 might be the D (7 bases). The CDR3 length is 14 residues. Germline V gives CDR1 LNHDA, CDR2 SQIVND (reference sequence). The V and J ends lost 1 base and 7 bases respectively, with 10 bases between them. The CDR3 protein is CASSIAGGGGELFF. The CDR3 region has the DNA TGTGCCAGTAGTATAGCAGGGGGAGGCGGGGAGCTGTTTTTT. Filled out from reference TRBV19 and TRBJ2-2, the complete variable domain reads DGGITQSPKYLFRKEGQNVTLSCEQNLNHDAMYWYRQDPGQGLRLIYYSQIVNDFQKGDIAEGYSVSREKKESFPLTVTSAQKNPTAFYLCASSIAGGGGELFFGEGSRLTVL.